This entry is about one T cell receptor (beta chain). V was pared by 8 bases and J by 0 bases, with 14 bases between. This CDR3 spans 15 amino acids. Germline V CDR1 and CDR2: WNHNN, SYGVQD (reference sequence). The sample is drawn from a study of cytomegalovirus exposure and HLA in healthy donors. These donors, healthy bone marrow donors, were studied. The PCR employed 60 Vbeta primers together with 13 Jbeta primers. Profiled with immunoSEQ multiplex PCR; TCRdb holds only in-frame clones, not every one. The profile covers about 160,000 clones, with roughly three quarters appearing a single time and approximately 6.9% taken by the ten largest.

The specimen was PBMCs. This TCR was recovered from a man between 40 and 49 years old in good health and CMV-seropositive. This chain uses TRBV10-1 with TRBJ1-5, with D perhaps TRBD1 (6 bases). The CDR3 sequence: CASPWDTDSNQPQHF. The CDR3, as DNA: TGCGCCAGCCCCTGGGACACCGATAGCAATCAGCCCCAGCATTTT.